A selection of T cell receptor beta chains follows, all from one sample in a study of blood T cell repertoires in COVID-19. Here immunoSEQ multiplex PCR was the method, and the copy in TCRdb shows in-frame clones only, minus some. Of 52,000 or so clones in the sample, approximately 91% were seen once. The source material was peripheral blood. These receptor sequences come from a woman older than 75 with acute or convalescent COVID-19. Each CDR3 is given with its conserved first and last residue. D genes are given only for firm matches.

TRBV28	TRBD1	TRBJ2-1	CASSSGQVSGNEQFF
TRBV6-5	-	TRBJ1-1	CASSSAGGTEAFF
TRBV27	TRBD2	TRBJ2-1	CASRSQLAGGYNEQFF
TRBV6-2/TRBV6-3	-	TRBJ2-5	CASSQYQETQYF
TRBV6-6	-	TRBJ1-1	CASGRATEAFF
TRBV27	TRBD2	TRBJ2-1	CASRTSGRANEQFF
TRBV3-1/TRBV3-2	-	TRBJ1-1	CASSQMPGVNTEAFF
TRBV5-8	TRBD2	TRBJ2-1	CASNEGRVRHEQFF
TRBV4-1	-	TRBJ2-7	CASSPPSTSGFNEQYF
TRBV21-1	-	TRBJ2-7	CASSKRTSGFPYEQYF